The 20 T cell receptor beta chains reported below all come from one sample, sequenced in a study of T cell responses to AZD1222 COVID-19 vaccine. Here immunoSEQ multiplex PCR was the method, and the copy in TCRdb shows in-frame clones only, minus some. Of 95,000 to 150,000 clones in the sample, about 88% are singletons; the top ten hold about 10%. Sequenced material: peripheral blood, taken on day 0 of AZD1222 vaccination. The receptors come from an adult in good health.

The CDR3, as DNA: TGTGCCAGCAGCTACTGGACAGGGGAAGGCACAGATACGCAGTATTTT. Translation gives CASSYWTGEGTDTQYF. V gene TRBV7-6 combines with J gene TRBJ2-3; TRBD1 agrees at 9 bases. V was pared by 4 bases and J by 1 base, with 6 bases of the junction left unmatched. Germline-derived CDR1 and CDR2 are SGHVS and FNYEAQ. The CDR3 loop spans 16 amino acids.

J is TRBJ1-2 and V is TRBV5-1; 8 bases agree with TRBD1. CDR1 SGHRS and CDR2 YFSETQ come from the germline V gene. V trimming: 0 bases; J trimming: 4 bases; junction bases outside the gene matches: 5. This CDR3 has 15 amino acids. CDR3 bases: TGCGCCAGCAGCTTGGTCGGACAGGGTAGCTATGGCTACACCTTC. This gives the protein CASSLVGQGSYGYTF.

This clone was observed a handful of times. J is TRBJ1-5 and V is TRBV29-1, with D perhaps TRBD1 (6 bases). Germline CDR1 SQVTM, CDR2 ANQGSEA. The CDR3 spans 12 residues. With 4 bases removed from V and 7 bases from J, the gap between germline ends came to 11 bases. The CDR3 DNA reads TGCAGCGTTGGGACAGCCGACCAGCCCCAGCATTTT. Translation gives CSVGTADQPQHF.

The CDR3 DNA follows: TGTGCCAGCAGATCGCAGGATTACCACTGGGAAAAACTGTTTTTT. It yields the protein CASRSQDYHWEKLFF. V gene TRBV6-5 combines with J gene TRBJ1-4; D gene unclear. The germline V gene has CDR1 MNHEY and CDR2 SVGAGI. Trimming removed 6 bases from V and 8 bases from J, with 19 bases in between. CDR3 length: 15 residues.

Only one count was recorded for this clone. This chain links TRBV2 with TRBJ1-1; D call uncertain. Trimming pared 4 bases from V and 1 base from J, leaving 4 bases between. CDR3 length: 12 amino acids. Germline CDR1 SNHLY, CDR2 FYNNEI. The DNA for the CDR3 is TGTGCCAGCAGTGCGGAGAACACTGAAGCTTTCTTT. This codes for CASSAENTEAFF.

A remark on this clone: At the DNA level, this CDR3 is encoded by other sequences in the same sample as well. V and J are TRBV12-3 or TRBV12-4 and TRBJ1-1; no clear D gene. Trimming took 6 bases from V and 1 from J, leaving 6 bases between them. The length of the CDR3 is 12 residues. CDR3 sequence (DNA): TGTGCCAGCAGCCTCTGGAACACTGAAGCTTTCTTT. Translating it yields CASSLWNTEAFF.

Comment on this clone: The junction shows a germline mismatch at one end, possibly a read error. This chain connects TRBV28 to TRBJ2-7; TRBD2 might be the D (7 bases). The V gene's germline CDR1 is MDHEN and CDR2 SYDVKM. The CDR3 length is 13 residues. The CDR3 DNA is TGTGCCGGCAGAGAAATCGGGGGGCACGAGCAGTACTTC. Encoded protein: CAGREIGGHEQYF.

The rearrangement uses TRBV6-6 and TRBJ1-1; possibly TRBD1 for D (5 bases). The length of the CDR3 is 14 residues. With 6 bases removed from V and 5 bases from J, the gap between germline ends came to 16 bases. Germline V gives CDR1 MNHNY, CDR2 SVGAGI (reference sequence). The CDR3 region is CASSSGLERTEAFF. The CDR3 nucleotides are TGTGCCAGCAGCTCGGGACTGGAGAGAACTGAAGCTTTCTTT.

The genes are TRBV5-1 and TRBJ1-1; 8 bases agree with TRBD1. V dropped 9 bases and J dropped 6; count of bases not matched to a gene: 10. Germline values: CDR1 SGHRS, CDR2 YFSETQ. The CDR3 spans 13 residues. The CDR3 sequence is CATSSQGAAEAFF. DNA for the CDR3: TGCGCCACCAGTTCTCAGGGGGCAGCTGAAGCTTTCTTT.

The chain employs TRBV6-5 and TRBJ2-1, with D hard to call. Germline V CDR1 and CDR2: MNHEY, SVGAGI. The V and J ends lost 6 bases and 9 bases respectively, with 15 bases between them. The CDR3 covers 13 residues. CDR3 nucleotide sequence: TGTGCCAGCAGACAAACCTCCCACAGTGAGCAGTTCTTC. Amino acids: CASRQTSHSEQFF.

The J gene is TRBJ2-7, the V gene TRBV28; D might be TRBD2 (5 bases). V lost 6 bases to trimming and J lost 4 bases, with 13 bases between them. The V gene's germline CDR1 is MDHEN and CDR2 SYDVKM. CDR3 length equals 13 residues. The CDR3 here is CASRAMRVYEQYF. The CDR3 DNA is TGTGCCAGCAGAGCTATGCGGGTTTACGAGCAGTACTTC.

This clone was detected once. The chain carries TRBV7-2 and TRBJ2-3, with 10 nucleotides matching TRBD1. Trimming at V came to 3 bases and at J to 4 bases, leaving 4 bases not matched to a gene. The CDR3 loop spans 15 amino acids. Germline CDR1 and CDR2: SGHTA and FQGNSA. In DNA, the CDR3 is TGTGCCAGCAGCTTCAGGGGACAGGGGTCAGATACGCAGTATTTT. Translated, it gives CASSFRGQGSDTQYF.

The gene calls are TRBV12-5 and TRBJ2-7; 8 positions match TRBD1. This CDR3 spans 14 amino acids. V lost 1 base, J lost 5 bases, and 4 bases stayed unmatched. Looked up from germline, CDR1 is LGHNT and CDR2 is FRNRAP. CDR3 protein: CASGLGTGYDEQYF. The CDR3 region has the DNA TGTGCTAGTGGTTTGGGGACAGGGTATGACGAGCAGTACTTC.

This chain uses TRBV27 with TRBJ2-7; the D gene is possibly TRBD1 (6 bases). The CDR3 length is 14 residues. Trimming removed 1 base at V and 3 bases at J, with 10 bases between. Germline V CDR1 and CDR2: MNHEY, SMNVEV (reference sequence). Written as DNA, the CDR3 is TGTGCCAGCAGTTTATTCAGGACAGACTACGAGCAGTACTTC. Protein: CASSLFRTDYEQYF.

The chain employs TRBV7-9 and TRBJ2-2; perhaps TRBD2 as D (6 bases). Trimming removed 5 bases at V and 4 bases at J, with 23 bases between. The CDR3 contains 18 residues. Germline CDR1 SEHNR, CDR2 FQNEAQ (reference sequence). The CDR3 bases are TGTGCCAGCAGCCCGGCGCGATTCGGGAGCACCGGCACCGGGGAGCTGTTTTTT. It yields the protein CASSPARFGSTGTGELFF.

The CDR3 nucleotides are TGCGCCAGTAATGGGCTAGCGGGGGTAGATGAGCAGTTCTTC. Its translation: CASNGLAGVDEQFF. This chain uses TRBV5-1 with TRBJ2-1, with TRBD2 matching over 10 bases. The CDR3 totals 14 residues. J was trimmed by 8 bases and V by 8 bases; bases with no gene match: 10. Germline V gene data show CDR1 as SGHRS and CDR2 as YFSETQ.

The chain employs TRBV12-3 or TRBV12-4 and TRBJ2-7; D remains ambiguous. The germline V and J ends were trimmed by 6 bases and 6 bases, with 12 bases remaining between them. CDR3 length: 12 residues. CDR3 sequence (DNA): TGTGCCAGCAGCCCTCTTGATGGCGAGCAGTACTTC. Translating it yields CASSPLDGEQYF.

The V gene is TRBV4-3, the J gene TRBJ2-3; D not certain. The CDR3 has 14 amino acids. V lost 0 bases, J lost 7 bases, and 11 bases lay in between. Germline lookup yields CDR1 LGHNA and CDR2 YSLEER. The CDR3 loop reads CASSQDSRKNTQYF. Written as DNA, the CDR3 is TGCGCCAGCAGCCAAGATAGTCGGAAAAATACGCAGTATTTT.

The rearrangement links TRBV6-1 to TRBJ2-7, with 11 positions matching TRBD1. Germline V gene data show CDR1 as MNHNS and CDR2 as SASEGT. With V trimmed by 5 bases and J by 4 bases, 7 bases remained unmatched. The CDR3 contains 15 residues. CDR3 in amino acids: CASSPEGQGVYEQYF. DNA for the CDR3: TGTGCCAGCAGTCCTGAGGGACAGGGGGTTTACGAGCAGTACTTC.

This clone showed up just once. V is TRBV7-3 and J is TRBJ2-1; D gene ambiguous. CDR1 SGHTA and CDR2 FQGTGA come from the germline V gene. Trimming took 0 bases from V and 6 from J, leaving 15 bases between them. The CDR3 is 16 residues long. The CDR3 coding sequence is TGTGCCAGCAGCTTAACGGAAAGGTTTGAACGCAATGAGCAGTTCTTC. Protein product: CASSLTERFERNEQFF.